These 27 T cell receptor beta chains were sequenced from one sample in a study of cytomegalovirus exposure and HLA in healthy donors. Both 60 Vbeta primers and 13 Jbeta primers went into the PCR. The data were produced by immunoSEQ multiplex PCR, yet TCRdb's version contains in-frame clones alone and is incomplete. The specimen's table records fewer than 100,000 clones. The sample consisted of PBMCs. The receptors stem from a man aged 50 to 59 in good health and CMV-seronegative.

The chain couples TRBV2 to TRBJ1-6, with 9 positions matching TRBD1. Per germline, CDR1 SNHLY and CDR2 FYNNEI. This CDR3 spans 15 amino acids. Trimming cost V 7 bases and J 9 bases; bases outside gene matches: 10. The CDR3: CASNYDRGFGSPLHF. The CDR3 DNA is TGTGCCAGCAACTACGACAGGGGGTTTGGTTCACCCCTCCACTTT.

V and J are TRBV5-1 and TRBJ2-2; no clear D gene. The CDR3 totals 15 residues. Deletions cut 4 bases from V and 0 bases from J, with 10 bases between. Germline-derived CDR1 and CDR2 are SGHRS and YFSETQ. CDR3 nucleotides: TGCGCCAGCAGCCCCAGAAGTTCGAACACCGGGGAGCTGTTTTTT. Translated, it gives CASSPRSSNTGELFF.

The rearrangement links TRBV2 to TRBJ1-1; maybe TRBD1 (6 bases). Germline V CDR1 and CDR2: SNHLY, FYNNEI. V was shortened by 6 bases and J by 11 bases, with 16 bases between the two germline ends. The CDR3 has 12 residues. The CDR3 DNA sequence: TGTGCCAGCAGGGGTGGGGGCCCAGAGGCTTTCTTT. Amino acids: CASRGGGPEAFF.

The chain recombines TRBV6-6 with TRBJ1-2; D call uncertain. Trimming pared 0 bases from V and 4 bases from J, leaving 6 bases between. Germline CDR1 is MNHNY and CDR2 is SVGAGI (reference sequence). The CDR3 is made up of 13 amino acids. CDR3 in DNA: TGTGCCAGCAGTTACTCGGGCACCTATGGCTACACCTTC. Protein sequence: CASSYSGTYGYTF.

This chain joins TRBV28 and TRBJ1-2, with D perhaps TRBD1 (5 bases). CDR3 length: 13 amino acids. CDR1 and CDR2 from the germline V gene are MDHEN and SYDVKM. V gave up 7 bases and J gave up 4 bases, with 13 bases separating them. The CDR3 reads CASIRTGFYGYTF. For the CDR3, the DNA is TGTGCCAGCATAAGAACAGGTTTCTATGGCTACACCTTC.

The V and J genes are TRBV5-1 and TRBJ1-3, with D perhaps TRBD1 (6 bases). This CDR3 contains 16 residues. The V end lost 0 bases, the J end lost 2 bases, and 12 bases lay between the germline ends. Germline V CDR1 and CDR2: SGHRS, YFSETQ. The CDR3 is CASSLDVGAAGNTIYF. The CDR3 coding sequence is TGCGCCAGCAGCTTGGACGTGGGGGCAGCTGGAAACACCATATATTTT.

The chain joins TRBV5-1 to TRBJ1-6; tentative D call: TRBD1 (6 bases). V was pared by 0 bases and J by 8 bases, with 15 bases between. The CDR3 contains 16 residues. Looked up from germline, CDR1 is SGHRS and CDR2 is YFSETQ. The CDR3 bases are TGCGCCAGCAGCTTGGCCACCGGACAGTCTTATTCACCCCTCCACTTT. Protein product: CASSLATGQSYSPLHF.

The chain carries TRBV5-1 and TRBJ2-1, with D possibly matching TRBD2 (5 bases). This CDR3 comprises 14 residues. Germline assignment: CDR1 SGHRS and CDR2 YFSETQ. V was trimmed by 0 bases and J by 3 bases, leaving 7 bases between them. In nucleotides, the CDR3 is TGCGCCAGCAGCTTGGGGGAGATCTACAATGAGCAGTTCTTC. Protein: CASSLGEIYNEQFF.

The chain combines TRBV18 with TRBJ1-1; the match to TRBD1 covers 7 bases. Germline V gene sequence: CDR1 KGHSH, CDR2 LQKENI. This CDR3 region has 14 residues. With 5 bases clipped from V and 10 bases from J, the junction kept 13 bases outside the gene matches. CDR3 DNA: TGTGCCAGCTCAGGGACAGCCCGGAACACCCCAGCTTTCTTT. Its protein product is CASSGTARNTPAFF.

The chain employs TRBV6-6 and TRBJ1-4; TRBD1 aligns across 7 bases. V shed 2 bases, J shed 0 bases, and the junction held 0 bases outside the gene matches. The length of the CDR3 is 15 residues. Germline V lookup: CDR1 MNHNY, CDR2 SVGAGI (reference sequence). The CDR3 protein is CASSYRGPTNEKLFF. The CDR3 coding sequence is TGTGCCAGCAGTTACAGGGGGCCAACTAATGAAAAACTGTTTTTT.

The chain recombines TRBV9 with TRBJ1-2; TRBD1 agrees at 7 bases. This CDR3 has 14 residues. In germline, CDR1 is SGDLS, CDR2 YYNGEE. The trim removed 3 bases at V and 3 bases at J, leaving 5 bases unmatched. The CDR3, as DNA: TGTGCCAGCAGCGCCAGGGGGATGGACTATGGCTACACCTTC. This translates into CASSARGMDYGYTF.

The chain joins TRBV10-3 to TRBJ2-7; 9 nucleotides match TRBD1. The CDR3 contains 15 residues. Germline V gives CDR1 ENHRY, CDR2 SYGVKD. The J segment lost 4 bases and the V segment lost 5 bases, leaving 9 bases of the junction unmatched. CDR3 residues: CAISSGDRVGYEQYF. As DNA, the CDR3 is TGTGCCATCAGTTCCGGGGACAGGGTAGGATACGAGCAGTACTTC.

This sequence joins TRBV2 and TRBJ2-1, with D perhaps TRBD2 (5 bases). The CDR3 runs 13 residues. The germline V and J ends were trimmed by 6 bases and 5 bases, with 11 bases remaining between them. CDR1 and CDR2 (germline): SNHLY, FYNNEI. The CDR3 bases are TGTGCCAGCAGGCGGCTGCGGGACAATGAGCAGTTCTTC. This encodes CASRRLRDNEQFF. Variable domain in full (rest from reference TRBV2 and TRBJ2-1): EPEVTQTPSHQVTQMGQEVILRCVPISNHLYFYWYRQILGQKVEFLVSFYNNEISEKSEIFDDQFSVERPDGSNFTLKIRSTKLEDSAMYFCASRRLRDNEQFFGPGTRLTVL.

The chain combines TRBV18 with TRBJ2-5, with TRBD2 as a possible D gene (6 bases). Germline-derived CDR1 and CDR2 are KGHSH and LQKENI. The CDR3 length is 17 residues. V dropped 1 base and J dropped 3 bases, with 18 bases sitting between them. The CDR3, as DNA: TGTGCCAGCTCACCACTTAACGGGAGAGGGCTGGAAGAGACCCAGTACTTC. This translates into CASSPLNGRGLEETQYF.

The chain is built from TRBV6-6 and TRBJ1-1; D uncertain. V was shortened by 0 bases and J by 6 bases, with 14 bases between the two germline ends. The CDR3 runs 15 residues. Looked up from germline, CDR1 is MNHNY and CDR2 is SVGAGI (reference sequence). DNA of the CDR3: TGTGCCAGCAGTTACTCGACCAGACATCCCCCTGAAGCTTTCTTT. It is translated as CASSYSTRHPPEAFF.

The V and J genes are TRBV5-1 and TRBJ2-5; a weak D match, TRBD1 (5 bases). The assigned J gene may be wrong: the sequence end matches TRBJ2-7 better. The CDR3 length is 12 residues. Per germline, CDR1 SGHRS and CDR2 YFSETQ. The CDR3 reads CASSGDSDEQYF. The CDR3 DNA sequence: TGCGCCAGCAGCGGAGACAGTGACGAGCAGTACTTC.

The V and J genes are TRBV2 and TRBJ1-2, with D possibly being TRBD1 (6 bases). There are 12 residues in the CDR3. Germline-derived CDR1 and CDR2 are SNHLY and FYNNEI. Between the trimmed V and J ends, which lost 6 bases and 4 bases, there was a span of 9 bases. The CDR3 spells CASRTQGYGYTF. CDR3 bases: TGTGCCAGCAGGACACAGGGCTATGGCTACACCTTC.

The chain is built from TRBV7-2 and TRBJ2-2; D gene ambiguous. Germline CDR1 is SGHTA and CDR2 is FQGNSA. V was pared by 4 bases and J by 3 bases, with 9 bases between. The CDR3 extends over 14 amino acids. This chain's CDR3 is CASSSVLDTGELFF. The CDR3 DNA reads as TGTGCCAGCAGCTCAGTATTGGACACCGGGGAGCTGTTTTTT.

The chain is built from TRBV28 and TRBJ1-5, with D possibly being TRBD1 (5 bases). The CDR3 extends over 12 amino acids. Germline V gene data show CDR1 as MDHEN and CDR2 as SYDVKM. Trimming stripped 3 bases from V and 11 bases from J, with 11 bases between. The CDR3 DNA sequence: TGTGCCAGCAGTTTGGGGTCGGGGGCCCAGCATTTT. It translates to CASSLGSGAQHF.

This sequence joins TRBV6-5 and TRBJ2-3; 8 nucleotides match TRBD2. The J segment lost 7 bases and the V segment lost 5 bases, leaving 11 bases of the junction unmatched. The CDR3 has 15 residues. Germline V gene data show CDR1 as MNHEY and CDR2 as SVGAGI. CDR3 bases: TGTGCCAGCAGTATGGGCGGGGGGAGGTTCCATACGCAGTATTTT. It codes for CASSMGGGRFHTQYF.

The chain carries TRBV7-8 and TRBJ2-1; TRBD1 agrees at 8 bases. Germline CDR1 is SGHVS and CDR2 is FQNEAQ. V trimming: 5 bases; J trimming: 10 bases; junction bases outside the gene matches: 10. CDR3 length equals 14 residues. DNA of the CDR3: TGTGCCAGCAGCCCAAGGACAGGGAGGAAGGAGCAGTTCTTC. As protein: CASSPRTGRKEQFF.

V and J are TRBV28 and TRBJ2-5; 7 bases agree with TRBD1. Trimming at V came to 1 base and at J to 1 base, leaving 3 bases not matched to a gene. This CDR3 is 15 amino acids long. Germline V gene sequence: CDR1 MDHEN, CDR2 SYDVKM. This CDR3 reads CASSLSGTAQETQYF. The CDR3 DNA is TGTGCCAGCAGTTTATCCGGGACAGCCCAAGAGACCCAGTACTTC.

The V and J genes are TRBV18 and TRBJ2-7; D is perhaps TRBD1 (5 bases). Trimming stripped 2 bases from V and 0 bases from J, with 5 bases between. This CDR3 is built from 13 residues. CDR1 is KGHSH, CDR2 LQKENI, per germline. The CDR3 is CASSPRGSYEQYF. In DNA, the CDR3 is TGTGCCAGCTCACCAAGGGGCTCCTACGAGCAGTACTTC.

This chain joins TRBV6-1 and TRBJ2-5; 10 bases are a match to TRBD1. The CDR3 spans 15 residues. Germline V gives CDR1 MNHNS, CDR2 SASEGT. J lost 4 bases, V lost 6 bases, and 8 bases had no gene match. In DNA form, the CDR3 reads TGTGCCAGCAGACATGGACAGGGGGTTGGAGAGACCCAGTACTTC. Its protein product is CASRHGQGVGETQYF.

This rearrangement joins TRBV19 to TRBJ1-5; 10 bases line up with TRBD1. The CDR3 length is 15 residues. CDR1 and CDR2 from the germline V gene are LNHDA and SQIVND (reference sequence). With V trimmed by 7 bases and J by 4 bases, 7 bases remained unmatched. The CDR3 loop reads CASNTPGQGNQPQHF. The CDR3 DNA sequence: TGTGCCAGTAATACCCCGGGACAGGGGAATCAGCCCCAGCATTTT.

Concerning this clone: Different DNA sequences within this sample yield the same CDR3. The chain couples TRBV5-1 to TRBJ2-7; TRBD2 agrees at 7 bases. Germline CDR1 reads SGHRS; CDR2 reads YFSETQ. The CDR3 loop spans 17 amino acids. With 2 bases clipped from V and 2 bases from J, the junction kept 13 bases outside the gene matches. The CDR3 DNA reads TGCGCCAGCAGCTTAGCGCCTAGCGGAGGGTTCACCTACGAGCAGTACTTC. This codes for CASSLAPSGGFTYEQYF.

V is TRBV7-2 and J is TRBJ2-5; 7 positions agree with TRBD1. V shed 1 base and J 5 bases; nucleotides not matched to a gene: 1. Germline lookup yields CDR1 SGHTA and CDR2 FQGNSA. The CDR3 is 13 residues long. The CDR3 DNA reads TGTGCCAGCAGCTTAGACAGGGGTGAGACCCAGTACTTC. This codes for CASSLDRGETQYF.